This T cell receptor (beta chain) is from a study of siplizumab effects on memory and regulatory T cells (dated by TCRdb to about 2019). For the wider study: The study looked at the effect of siplizumab, an anti-CD2 antibody, on alloreactive T-cell subsets in allogeneic mixed lymphocyte reactions made from human PBMCs. The full study reports these points: A naive or memory phenotype could not be assigned to roughly 75-96% of proliferating CD4+ or CD8+ clones. Greater diversity appeared to be present in unstimulated naive T cells than in memory T cells, and a substantial contribution to the alloresponse seemed to be made by naive cells. Among mappable alloreactive CD4+ clones, an average Treg-derived fraction of over 60% was observed with siplizumab, compared with less than 35% in control reactions. Whether proliferating Tregs from siplizumab cultures were suppressive was not functionally confirmed. Sequences below about 10^-5 frequency were poorly captured, so only a minor fraction of alloreactive clones could be mapped to unstimulated subsets. The cumulative frequency of alloreactive sequences traceable to unstimulated CD4+ memory T cells was significantly reduced by siplizumab.

Libraries came from the immunoSEQ multiplex PCR assay. Each sample had 10^5 or so TCR templates assayed by the deep sequencing platform. Genomic DNA extracted from sorted T cells was used for TCRbeta CDR3 sequencing. As for the original processing: The R programming language was used for clonal analysis of TCRbeta CDR3 data. Comparing unstimulated samples against CFSE-low samples taken after the reaction was how alloreactive CD4+ and CD8+ clones were defined. Alloreactive CD4+ clones were assigned to regulatory or non-regulatory origin by matching sequences to sorted unstimulated Treg and non-Treg repertoires. TCRdb's version of the immuneACCESS table is confined to in-frame rearrangements and falls short of the full clone set. An unresolved V gene accounts for under half of the shortfall where checked; the remainder is of unknown origin. V, J and clone size are those of that table, while D and trimming were read from the DNA. For this sample the table gives 70,000 to 90,000 clones, of which 75% to 90% were detected only once. The top ten clonotypes cover about 15% of the sample.

Sorted unstimulated T cells and proliferating T cells recovered from mixed lymphocyte reactions were subjected to TCRbeta CDR3 sequencing. Fresh whole blood from 9 to 11 HLA-typed healthy donors was used to isolate PBMCs. V is pruned by 4 bases and J by 3 bases, leaving 11 bases of the junction without a gene match. Including the terminal cysteine and phenylalanine, the CDR3 comprises 15 residues. Of the read, only the CDR3 DNA is kept; its 45 bases are in frame from base 1. The CDR1 and CDR2 encoded by the germline V gene are SQVTM and ANQGSEA. A few counts support this clone. Its antigen specificity is not known. It has no much larger one-base neighbor in the sample; base qualities were not kept.

The rearrangement combines TRBV29-1 with TRBJ2-5; TRBD2 matches 7 bases in the middle. This sequence originates from a human donor in good health. What was sequenced was CD4+ T cells sorted from blood. The DNA reads as follows: TGCAGCGTTGGTGCCGCAGGGCGGGGGAAAGAGACCCAGTACTTC. It specifies CSVGAAGRGKETQYF.